The following is a T cell receptor (beta chain) sequence with its context. Its target is unknown. The data originate from a study of cytomegalovirus exposure and HLA in healthy donors. Looking at the study overall: Across around 400 genotyped donors, around 80% landed in the Caucasian-associated ancestry cluster. General study points: In presence/absence analyses, roughly uniform sequencing depth across donors was assumed. Later on, an analysis showed TCR association rates differing by HLA locus, with DRB1 the most and HLA-C the fewest.

Healthy bone marrow donors supplied every sample. It was with 60 Vbeta and 13 Jbeta primers that the PCR ran. The data were produced by immunoSEQ multiplex PCR, yet TCRdb's version contains in-frame clones alone and is incomplete. This sample yields tens of thousands of clones, of which around three quarters are seen a single time; 2% to 3% belongs to the top ten. V was pared by 5 bases and J by 5 bases, with 3 bases of the junction left unmatched. The germline V gene encodes CDR1 KGHSH and CDR2 LQKENI. CDR3 size: 14 residues. Sequenced sample: PBMCs. The origin of this receptor is a man aged 30-40 years in good health and CMV-seronegative. The chain uses TRBV18 and TRBJ2-3, with 11 positions matching TRBD1. In DNA form, the CDR3 reads TGTGCCAGCTCAGTGGACAGGGGGCAAGATACGCAGTATTTT. Translation: CASSVDRGQDTQYF.